The next 5 T cell receptor beta chains were all read from a single sample in a study of CXCR4 blockade with PD-1 therapy in pancreatic cancer. The assay was immunoSEQ multiplex PCR, and TCRdb's table has in-frame clones only and misses some. In the table there are around 2,700 clones, about 44% of which are singletons. Material for sequencing was tumor tissue. The receptors come from a human donor with pancreatic ductal adenocarcinoma.

The rearrangement uses TRBV28 and TRBJ2-7; unclear D gene. Trimming left V 4 bases short and J 4 bases short, with 14 bases between. The CDR3 covers 14 residues. The V gene's germline CDR1 is MDHEN and CDR2 SYDVKM. This CDR3 reads CASSSRLEFYEQYF. The CDR3 nucleotides read TGTGCCAGCAGTTCGCGATTGGAATTTTACGAGCAGTACTTC.

The rearrangement joins TRBV19 to TRBJ1-5, with D unresolved. Trimming removed 10 bases from V and 0 bases from J, with 16 bases in between. The CDR3 extends over 15 amino acids. Germline V gene lookup returns CDR1 LNHDA and CDR2 SQIVND (reference sequence). The chain's CDR3 is CATLPGRYSNQPQHF. The CDR3 bases are TGTGCCACCCTCCCAGGACGGTATAGCAATCAGCCCCAGCATTTT.

V is TRBV29-1 and J is TRBJ2-3; D is uncertain. The CDR3 has 13 amino acids. From germline, CDR1 is SQVTM and CDR2 ANQGSEA. V gave up 6 bases and J gave up 3 bases, with 13 bases separating them. This chain's CDR3 is CSVQPGPTDTQYF. DNA of the CDR3: TGCAGCGTCCAGCCGGGCCCAACAGATACGCAGTATTTT.

The genes are TRBV14 and TRBJ1-1, with unresolved D. The CDR3 is 14 residues long. Per the germline V gene, CDR1 is SGHDN and CDR2 is FVKESK. Trimming pared 1 base from V and 2 bases from J, leaving 8 bases between. The CDR3 reads CASSQGVLNTEAFF. In DNA form, the CDR3 reads TGTGCCAGCAGCCAAGGGGTTCTTAACACTGAAGCTTTCTTT.

Here the CDR3 reads CASSATGLAYEEQYF. In DNA, the CDR3 is TGTGCCAGCAGCGCAACAGGACTGGCTTACGAAGAGCAGTACTTC. The chain has TRBV9 and TRBJ2-7, with D perhaps TRBD1 or TRBD2 (5 bases each). The CDR3 is made up of 15 amino acids. Germline lookup yields CDR1 SGDLS and CDR2 YYNGEE. The germline V and J ends were trimmed by 3 bases and 7 bases, with 20 bases remaining between them.